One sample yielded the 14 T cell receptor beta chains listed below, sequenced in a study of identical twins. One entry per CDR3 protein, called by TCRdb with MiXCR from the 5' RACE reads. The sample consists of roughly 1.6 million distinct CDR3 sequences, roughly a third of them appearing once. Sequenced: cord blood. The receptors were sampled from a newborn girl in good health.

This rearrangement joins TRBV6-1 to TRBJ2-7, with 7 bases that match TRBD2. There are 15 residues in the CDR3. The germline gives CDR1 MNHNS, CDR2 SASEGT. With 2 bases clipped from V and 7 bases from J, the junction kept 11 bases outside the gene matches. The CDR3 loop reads CASSERASGHNEQYF. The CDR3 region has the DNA TGTGCCAGCAGTGAAAGGGCTAGCGGCCACAATGAGCAGTACTTC.

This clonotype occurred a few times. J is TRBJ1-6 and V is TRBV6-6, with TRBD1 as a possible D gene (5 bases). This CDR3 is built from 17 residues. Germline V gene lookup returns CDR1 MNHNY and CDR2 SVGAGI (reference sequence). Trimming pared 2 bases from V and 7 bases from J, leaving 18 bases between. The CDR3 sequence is CASSYDPLTAFNSPLHF. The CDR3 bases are TGTGCCAGCAGTTACGACCCTTTGACAGCATTCAATTCACCCCTCCACTTT.

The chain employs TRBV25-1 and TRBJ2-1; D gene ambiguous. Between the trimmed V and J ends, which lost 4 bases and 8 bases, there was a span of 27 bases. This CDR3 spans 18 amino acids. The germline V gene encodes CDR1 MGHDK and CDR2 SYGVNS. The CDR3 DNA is TGTGCCAGCAGTGCCATGGTAGGCCCCCCCACGGTTTACGATGAGCAGTTCTTC. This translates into CASSAMVGPPTVYDEQFF. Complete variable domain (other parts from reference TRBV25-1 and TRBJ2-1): EADIYQTPRYLVIGTGKKITLECSQTMGHDKMYWYQQDPGMELHLIHYSYGVNSTEKGDLSSESTVSRIRTEHFPLTLESARPSHTSQYLCASSAMVGPPTVYDEQFFGPGTRLTVL.

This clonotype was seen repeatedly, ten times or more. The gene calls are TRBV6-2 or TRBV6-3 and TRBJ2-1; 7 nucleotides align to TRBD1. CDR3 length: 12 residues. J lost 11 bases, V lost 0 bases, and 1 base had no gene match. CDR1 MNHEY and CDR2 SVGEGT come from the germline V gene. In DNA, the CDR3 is TGTGCCAGCAGTTACTCGGGACAGAAGCAGTTCTTC. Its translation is CASSYSGQKQFF.

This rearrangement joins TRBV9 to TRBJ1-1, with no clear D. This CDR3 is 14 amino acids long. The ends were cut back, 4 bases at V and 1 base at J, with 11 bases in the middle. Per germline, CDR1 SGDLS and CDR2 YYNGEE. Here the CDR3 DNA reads TGTGCCAGCAGCCCTGGAGCTGAGAACACTGAAGCTTTCTTT. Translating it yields CASSPGAENTEAFF.

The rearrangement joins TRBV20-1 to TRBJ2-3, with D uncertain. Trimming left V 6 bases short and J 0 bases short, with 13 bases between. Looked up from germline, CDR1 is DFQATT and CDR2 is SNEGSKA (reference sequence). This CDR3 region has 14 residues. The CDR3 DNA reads TGCAGTGCCACTCCGGCGCTTAGCACAGATACGCAGTATTTT. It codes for CSATPALSTDTQYF.

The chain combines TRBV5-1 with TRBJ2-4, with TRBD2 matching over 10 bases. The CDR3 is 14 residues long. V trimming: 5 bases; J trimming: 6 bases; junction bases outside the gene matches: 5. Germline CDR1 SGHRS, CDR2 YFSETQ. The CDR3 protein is CASRTLAGANIQYF. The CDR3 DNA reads TGCGCCAGCAGGACCCTAGCGGGGGCAAACATTCAGTACTTC.

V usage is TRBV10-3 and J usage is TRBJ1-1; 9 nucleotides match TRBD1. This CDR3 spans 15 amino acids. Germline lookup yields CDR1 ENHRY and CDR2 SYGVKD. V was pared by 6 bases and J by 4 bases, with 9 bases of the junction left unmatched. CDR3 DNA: TGTGCCATCAGGAGCGGGCCGGGACAGGGCACTGAAGCTTTCTTT. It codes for CAIRSGPGQGTEAFF.

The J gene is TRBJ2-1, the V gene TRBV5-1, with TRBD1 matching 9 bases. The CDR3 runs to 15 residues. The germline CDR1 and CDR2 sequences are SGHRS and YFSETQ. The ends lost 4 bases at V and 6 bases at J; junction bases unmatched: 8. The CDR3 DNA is TGCGCCAGCAGCCCCTACAGGGGGCAGGGCAATGAGCAGTTCTTC. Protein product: CASSPYRGQGNEQFF. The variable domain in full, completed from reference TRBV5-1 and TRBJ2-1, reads KAGVTQTPRYLIKTRGQQVTLSCSPISGHRSVSWYQQTPGQGLQFLFEYFSETQRNKGNFPGRFSGRQFSNSRSEMNVSTLELGDSALYLCASSPYRGQGNEQFFGPGTRLTVL.

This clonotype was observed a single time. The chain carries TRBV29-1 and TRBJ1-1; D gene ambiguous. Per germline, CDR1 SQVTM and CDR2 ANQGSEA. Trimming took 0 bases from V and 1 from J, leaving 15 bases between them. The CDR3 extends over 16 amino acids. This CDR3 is CSVEDGRKVANTEAFF. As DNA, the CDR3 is TGCAGCGTTGAAGACGGAAGGAAGGTCGCGAACACTGAAGCTTTCTTT.

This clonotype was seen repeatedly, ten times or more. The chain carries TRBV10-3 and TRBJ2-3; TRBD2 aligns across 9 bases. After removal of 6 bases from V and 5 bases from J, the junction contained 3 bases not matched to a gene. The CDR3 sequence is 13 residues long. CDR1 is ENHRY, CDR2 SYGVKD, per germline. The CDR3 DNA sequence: TGTGCCATCAGGGGACTAGCCGGAGATACGCAGTATTTT. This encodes CAIRGLAGDTQYF.

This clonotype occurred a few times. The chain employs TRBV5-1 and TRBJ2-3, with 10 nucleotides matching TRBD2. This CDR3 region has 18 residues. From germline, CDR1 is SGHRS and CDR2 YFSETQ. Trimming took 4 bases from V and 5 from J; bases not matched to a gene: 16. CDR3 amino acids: CASSPAYALAGGGDTQYF. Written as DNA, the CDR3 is TGCGCCAGCAGCCCGGCGTACGCGTTAGCGGGGGGCGGAGATACGCAGTATTTT.

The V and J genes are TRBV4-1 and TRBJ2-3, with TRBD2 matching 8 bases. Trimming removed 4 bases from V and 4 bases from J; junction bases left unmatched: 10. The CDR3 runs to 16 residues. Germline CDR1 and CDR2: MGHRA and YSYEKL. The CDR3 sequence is CASSPTGLAGSDTQYF. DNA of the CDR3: TGCGCCAGCAGCCCTACGGGGCTAGCGGGTTCAGATACGCAGTATTTT.

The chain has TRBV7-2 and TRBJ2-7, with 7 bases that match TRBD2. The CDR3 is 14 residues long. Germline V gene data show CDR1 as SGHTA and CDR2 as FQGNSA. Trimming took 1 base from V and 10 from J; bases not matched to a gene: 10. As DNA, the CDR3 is TGTGCCAGCAGCTTAGGGGGGACTGGGAGGGCCCAGTACTTC. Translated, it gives CASSLGGTGRAQYF.